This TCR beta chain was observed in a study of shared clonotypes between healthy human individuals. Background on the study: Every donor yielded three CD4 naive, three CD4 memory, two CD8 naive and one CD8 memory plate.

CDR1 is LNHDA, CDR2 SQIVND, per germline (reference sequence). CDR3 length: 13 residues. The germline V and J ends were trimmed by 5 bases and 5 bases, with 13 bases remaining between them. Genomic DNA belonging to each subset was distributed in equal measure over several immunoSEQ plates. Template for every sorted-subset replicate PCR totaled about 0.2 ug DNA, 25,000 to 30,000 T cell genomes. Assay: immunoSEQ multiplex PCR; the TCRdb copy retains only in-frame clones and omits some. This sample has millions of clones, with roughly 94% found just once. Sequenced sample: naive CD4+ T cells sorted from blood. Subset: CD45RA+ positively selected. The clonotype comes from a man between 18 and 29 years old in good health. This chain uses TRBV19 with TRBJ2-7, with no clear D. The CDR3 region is CASSPKYNDEQYF. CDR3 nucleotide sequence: TGTGCCAGTAGTCCTAAGTATAACGACGAGCAGTACTTC.